The clone carrying this TCR beta chain was picked up one time. Its antigen remains unidentified. Caucasian adults living in Nashville, Tennessee, provided all samples. This CDR3 contains 15 residues. The V gene lost 3 bases and the J gene lost 9 bases, with 18 bases spanning the gap. CDR1 is SGHTA and CDR2 is FQGNSA in the germline V gene. This specimen comes from a study of shared clonotypes between healthy human individuals. Overall study results and limits: The study found lower generation probabilities in non-shared clonotypes than in those shared by all four donors.

Every immunoSEQ plate was one replicate of a subset's evenly spread DNA. TCRdb keeps only in-frame clones here, not all; method: immunoSEQ multiplex PCR. The table lists about 1.1 million clones, approximately 78% of them singletons. The specimen was memory CD4+ T cells from PBMCs. As for subset: CD45RA-negative fraction. The receptor's source is a man aged 18 to 29 in good health. Some clones in this sample may be carry-over from other donors' samples. V usage is TRBV7-2 and J usage is TRBJ2-1; TRBD1 is a possible D gene (6 bases). CDR3: CASSLVTGPGAEQFF. CDR3 in DNA: TGTGCCAGCAGCTTGGTCACAGGGCCCGGGGCTGAGCAGTTCTTC.